The present T cell receptor (beta chain) was sequenced within a study of response to subunit inactivated influenza vaccine. TCRdb passed the RT-PCR reads through MiXCR, listing each CDR3 protein once. The repertoire holds 550,000 to 600,000 distinct CDR3 sequences, with about 11% as singletons. This clonotype was counted a few times. Its antigen is undetermined. Study-level points and caveats: Authors suggested each seasonal flu vaccination may recruit only limited numbers of new T cells.

Germline CDR1 and CDR2: SGHRS and YFSETQ. The V end lost 8 bases, the J end lost 1 base, and 15 bases lay between the germline ends. This CDR3 region has 14 residues. The material was PBMCs from blood, obtained on the day of vaccination. The clonotype comes from a man in his fifties who received an inactivated influenza vaccine. J is TRBJ1-2 and V is TRBV5-1; the D gene is possibly TRBD1 (5 bases). The CDR3 DNA follows: TGCGCCAGTCGATCGGGGGAAGGTAACTATGGCTACACCTTC. This translates into CASRSGEGNYGYTF.